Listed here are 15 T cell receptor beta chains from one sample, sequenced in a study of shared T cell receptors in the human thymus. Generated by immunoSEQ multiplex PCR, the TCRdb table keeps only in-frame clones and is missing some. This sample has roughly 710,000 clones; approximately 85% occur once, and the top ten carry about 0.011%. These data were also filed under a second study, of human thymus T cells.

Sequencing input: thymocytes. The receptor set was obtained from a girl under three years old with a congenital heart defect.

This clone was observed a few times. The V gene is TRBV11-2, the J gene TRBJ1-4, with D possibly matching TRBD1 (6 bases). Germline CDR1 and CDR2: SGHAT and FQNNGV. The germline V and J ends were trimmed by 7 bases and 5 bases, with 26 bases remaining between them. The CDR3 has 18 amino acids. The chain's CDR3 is CASTALRGGLPRNEKLFF. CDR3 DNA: TGTGCCAGCACAGCTTTAAGGGGGGGCCTACCCCGCAATGAAAAACTGTTTTTT.

CDR3: CAIRQVQDYEQYF. The CDR3 nucleotides are TGTGCCATCCGACAGGTTCAAGACTACGAGCAGTACTTC. This sequence joins TRBV28 and TRBJ2-7; a weak D match, TRBD1 (6 bases). The CDR3 loop spans 13 amino acids. V lost 10 bases and J lost 3, with 16 bases in between. CDR1 and CDR2 (germline): MDHEN, SYDVKM. Using reference TRBV28 and TRBJ2-7 for the parts outside the CDR3, the full variable domain is DVKVTQSSRYLVKRTGEKVFLECVQDMDHENMFWYRQDPGLGLRLIYFSYDVKMKEKGDIPEGYSVSREKKERFSLILESASTNQTSMYLCAIRQVQDYEQYFGPGTRLTVT.

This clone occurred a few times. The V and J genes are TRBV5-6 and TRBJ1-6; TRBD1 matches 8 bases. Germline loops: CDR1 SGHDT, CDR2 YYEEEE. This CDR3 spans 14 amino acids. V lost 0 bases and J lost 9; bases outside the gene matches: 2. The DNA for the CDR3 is TGTGCCAGCAGCTTGGGACAGGGGTGTTCACCCCTCCACTTT. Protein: CASSLGQGCSPLHF.

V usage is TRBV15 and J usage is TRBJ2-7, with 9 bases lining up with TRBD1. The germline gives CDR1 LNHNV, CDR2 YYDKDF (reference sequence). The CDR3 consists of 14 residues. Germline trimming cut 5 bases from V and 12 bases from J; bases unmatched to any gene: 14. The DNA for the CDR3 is TGTGCCACCAGCGGGGACAGGGCCCGTGGGGACCCGTACTTC. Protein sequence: CATSGDRARGDPYF. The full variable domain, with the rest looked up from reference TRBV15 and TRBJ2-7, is DAMVIQNPRYQVTQFGKPVTLSCSQTLNHNVMYWYQQKSSQAPKLLFHYYDKDFNNEADTPDNFQSRRPNTSFCFLDIRSPGLGDTAMYLCATSGDRARGDPYFGPGTRLTVT.

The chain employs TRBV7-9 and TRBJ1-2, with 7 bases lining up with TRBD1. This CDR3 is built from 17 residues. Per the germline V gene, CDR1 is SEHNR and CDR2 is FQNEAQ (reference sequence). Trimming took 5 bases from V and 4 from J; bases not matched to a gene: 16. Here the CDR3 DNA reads TGTGCCAGCAGCCCAGAACGAGAACAGGGGAAGGCCTATGGCTACACCTTC. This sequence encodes CASSPEREQGKAYGYTF.

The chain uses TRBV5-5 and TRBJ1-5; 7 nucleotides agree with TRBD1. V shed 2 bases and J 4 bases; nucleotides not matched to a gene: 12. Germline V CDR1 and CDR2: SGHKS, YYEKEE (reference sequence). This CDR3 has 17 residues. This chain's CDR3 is CASSFKTGTEGNQPQHF. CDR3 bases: TGTGCCAGCAGCTTCAAAACCGGGACAGAAGGAAATCAGCCCCAGCATTTT.

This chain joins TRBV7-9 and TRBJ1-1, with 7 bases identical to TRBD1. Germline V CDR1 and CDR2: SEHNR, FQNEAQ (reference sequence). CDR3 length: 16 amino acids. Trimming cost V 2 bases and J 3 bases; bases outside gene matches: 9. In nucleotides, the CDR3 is TGTGCCAGCAGCTTATGGCAGGGGGTTAGGGACACTGAAGCTTTCTTT. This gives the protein CASSLWQGVRDTEAFF.

The DNA for the CDR3 is TGTGCCAGTAGCCACAGGGACTCACCCCTCCACTTT. Translation: CASSHRDSPLHF. The chain links TRBV19 to TRBJ1-6; D may be TRBD1 (6 bases). Germline CDR1 is LNHDA and CDR2 is SQIVND (reference sequence). This CDR3 has 12 amino acids. Deletions cut 6 bases from V and 10 bases from J, with 10 bases between.

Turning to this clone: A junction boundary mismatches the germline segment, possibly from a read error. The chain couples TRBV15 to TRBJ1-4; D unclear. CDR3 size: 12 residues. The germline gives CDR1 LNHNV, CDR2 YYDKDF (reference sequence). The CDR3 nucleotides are TGTGCCACCAGCAGAACTTATGAAAAACTGTTTTTT. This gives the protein CATSRTYEKLFF.

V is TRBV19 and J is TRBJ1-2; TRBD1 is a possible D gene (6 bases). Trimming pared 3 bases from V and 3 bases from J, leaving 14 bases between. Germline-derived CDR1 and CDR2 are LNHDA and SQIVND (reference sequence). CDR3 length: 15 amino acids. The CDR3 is CASSMTRDRYYGYTF. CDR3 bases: TGTGCCAGTAGTATGACCAGAGACAGGTACTATGGCTACACCTTC.

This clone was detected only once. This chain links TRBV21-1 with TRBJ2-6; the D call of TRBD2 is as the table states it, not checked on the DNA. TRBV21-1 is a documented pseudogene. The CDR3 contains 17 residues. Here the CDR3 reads CASSPRGGTSGANVLTF. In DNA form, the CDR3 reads TGTGCCAGCAGCCCCCGGGGAGGGACTTCTGGGGCCAACGTCCTGACTTTC.

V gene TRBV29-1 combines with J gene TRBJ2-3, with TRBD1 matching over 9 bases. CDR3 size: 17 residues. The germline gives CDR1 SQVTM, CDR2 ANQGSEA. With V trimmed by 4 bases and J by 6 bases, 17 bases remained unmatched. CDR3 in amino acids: CSVVRDREFDRRDTQYF. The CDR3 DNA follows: TGCAGCGTTGTTCGGGACAGGGAATTTGACCGCAGGGATACGCAGTATTTT.

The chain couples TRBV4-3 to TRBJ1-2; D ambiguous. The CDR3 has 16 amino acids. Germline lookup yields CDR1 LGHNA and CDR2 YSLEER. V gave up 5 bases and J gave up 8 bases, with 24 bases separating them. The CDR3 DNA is TGCGCCAGCAGCGCCCCCCCGTATGGGCGTACATTCGGCTACACCTTC. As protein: CASSAPPYGRTFGYTF.

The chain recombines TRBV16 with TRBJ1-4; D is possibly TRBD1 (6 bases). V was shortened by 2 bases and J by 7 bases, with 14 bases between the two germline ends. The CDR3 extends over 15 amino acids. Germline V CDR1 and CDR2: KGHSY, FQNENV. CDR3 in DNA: TGTGCCAGCAGCCAAAGCCAGGGGCCGCTTGAAAAACTGTTTTTT. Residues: CASSQSQGPLEKLFF.

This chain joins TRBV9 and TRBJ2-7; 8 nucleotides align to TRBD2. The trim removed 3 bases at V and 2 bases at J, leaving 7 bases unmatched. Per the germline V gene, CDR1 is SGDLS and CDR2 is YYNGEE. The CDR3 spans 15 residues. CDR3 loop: CASSAGTSGTYEQYF. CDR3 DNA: TGTGCCAGCAGCGCCGGGACTAGTGGTACCTACGAGCAGTACTTC.